Presented here are 10 T cell receptor beta chains from one specimen sequenced in a study of blood T cell repertoires in COVID-19. This table comes from immunoSEQ multiplex PCR, and its TCRdb copy is limited to in-frame clones, with some not included. The sample records roughly 500,000 clones, 70% to 90% being singletons. The specimen was peripheral blood. The source is a human donor in a cohort sampled during active COVID-19.

The chain joins TRBV28 to TRBJ1-5, with D maybe TRBD1 (6 bases). Between the trimmed V and J ends, which lost 7 bases and 1 base, there was a span of 29 bases. The V gene's germline CDR1 is MDHEN and CDR2 SYDVKM. This CDR3 comprises 20 residues. The CDR3 nucleotides are TGTGCCAGCACTTCAAGGGGGGGGGACACTTTGCGGGTAAGCAATCAGCCCCAGCATTTT. This sequence encodes CASTSRGGDTLRVSNQPQHF.

This clone was seen a few times. J is TRBJ1-3 and V is TRBV9, with unresolved D. The CDR3 loop spans 15 amino acids. Trimming pared 9 bases from V and 5 bases from J, leaving 21 bases between. Germline V lookup: CDR1 SGDLS, CDR2 YYNGEE. CDR3 sequence: CATSPTKSGRNTIYF. CDR3 DNA sequence: TGTGCCACATCCCCGACCAAGTCGGGAAGAAACACCATATATTTT.

This chain connects TRBV19 to TRBJ1-1, with a weak D call TRBD1 (6 bases). The CDR3 has 16 amino acids. The germline CDR1 and CDR2 sequences are LNHDA and SQIVND (reference sequence). Trimming shortened V by 0 bases and J by 0 bases, and 11 bases separated the two germline ends. The CDR3 nucleotides are TGTGCCAGTAGTATAGATCCGCGGGGGCTGAACACTGAAGCTTTCTTT. Encoded protein: CASSIDPRGLNTEAFF.

This clone was detected only once. This chain connects TRBV4-1 to TRBJ2-1, with TRBD2 matching over 12 bases. The CDR3 loop spans 16 amino acids. Trimming cost V 0 bases and J 8 bases; bases outside gene matches: 5. Germline loops: CDR1 MGHRA, CDR2 YSYEKL. CDR3 sequence: CASSQESSGRAYEQFF. In DNA form, the CDR3 reads TGCGCCAGCAGCCAAGAGTCTAGCGGGAGGGCCTATGAGCAGTTCTTC.

The gene calls are TRBV25-1 and TRBJ2-2; 10 nucleotides align to TRBD2. CDR3 length equals 15 residues. Germline V gene sequence: CDR1 MGHDK, CDR2 SYGVNS. After removal of 5 bases from V and 7 bases from J, the junction contained 7 bases not matched to a gene. The CDR3 region is CASSWASGGSGELFF. The CDR3 DNA reads TGTGCCAGCAGTTGGGCTAGCGGGGGTAGCGGGGAGCTGTTTTTT. Full variable domain (remainder filled in from reference TRBV25-1 and TRBJ2-2): EADIYQTPRYLVIGTGKKITLECSQTMGHDKMYWYQQDPGMELHLIHYSYGVNSTEKGDLSSESTVSRIRTEHFPLTLESARPSHTSQYLCASSWASGGSGELFFGEGSRLTVL.

The rearrangement joins TRBV5-8 to TRBJ1-1; TRBD1 is a possible D gene (5 bases). V lost 3 bases, J lost 4 bases, and 16 bases lay in between. This CDR3 has 15 amino acids. CDR1 SGHTS and CDR2 YDEGEE come from the germline V gene. The CDR3 loop reads CASSWLGGVGTEAFF. The CDR3 DNA reads as TGTGCCAGCAGCTGGCTGGGAGGGGTCGGCACTGAAGCTTTCTTT.

The chain joins TRBV27 to TRBJ2-7; 7 nucleotides align to TRBD2. Per the germline V gene, CDR1 is MNHEY and CDR2 is SMNVEV (reference sequence). The CDR3 runs to 15 residues. J was trimmed by 4 bases and V by 3 bases; bases with no gene match: 9. The chain's CDR3 is CASSLGQGGFYEQYF. The CDR3 DNA sequence: TGTGCCAGCAGTTTGGGGCAGGGAGGGTTTTACGAGCAGTACTTC.

This sequence joins TRBV30 and TRBJ1-5; perhaps TRBD1 as D (6 bases). The CDR3 loop spans 13 amino acids. Germline lookup yields CDR1 GTSNPN and CDR2 SVGIG (reference sequence). V lost 0 bases, J lost 6 bases, and 9 bases lay in between. The CDR3 loop is CAWSVQQGQPQHF. The CDR3 DNA reads TGTGCCTGGAGTGTACAACAGGGTCAGCCCCAGCATTTT.

This chain connects TRBV28 to TRBJ2-7, with 11 bases aligning to TRBD2. CDR3 length: 14 amino acids. Germline loops: CDR1 MDHEN, CDR2 SYDVKM. Trimming removed 6 bases from V and 5 bases from J; junction bases left unmatched: 6. The CDR3 sequence is CASSIAGGPDEQYF. DNA for the CDR3: TGTGCCAGCAGCATAGCGGGAGGGCCCGACGAGCAGTACTTC.

The chain couples TRBV28 to TRBJ1-1, with 7 positions matching TRBD1. After removal of 6 bases from V and 5 bases from J, the junction contained 12 bases not matched to a gene. Looked up from germline, CDR1 is MDHEN and CDR2 is SYDVKM. CDR3 size: 15 residues. The DNA of the CDR3 is TGTGCCAGCAGCATAAACAGGGGCGGGACGACTGAAGCTTTCTTT. It is translated as CASSINRGGTTEAFF.